Following are 10 T cell receptor beta chains from one sample sequenced in a study of shared clonotypes between healthy human individuals. Repertoires were generated with immunoSEQ multiplex PCR, while TCRdb's copy carries only in-frame clones and drops some. The table records 2,500,000 or so clones, just under 95% of them present only once. Material for sequencing was naive CD4+ T cells from PBMCs. Regarding subset: CD45RA+ positively selected. These receptors came from a man younger than 30 in good health. Some clones in this sample may be carry-over from other donors' samples.

This rearrangement joins TRBV5-1 to TRBJ2-1, with 8 bases identical to TRBD2. This CDR3 is built from 15 residues. Germline lookup yields CDR1 SGHRS and CDR2 YFSETQ. The V segment lost 5 bases and the J segment 4 bases; nucleotides outside the gene matches: 8. For the CDR3, the DNA is TGCGCCAGCAGGCGCACTAGCGGCAATTACAATGAGCAGTTCTTC. It codes for CASRRTSGNYNEQFF.

The V call is TRBV11-2, the J call TRBJ2-1; 12 bases align to TRBD2. CDR3 length: 17 residues. Germline V gives CDR1 SGHAT, CDR2 FQNNGV. J lost 2 bases, V lost 4 bases, and 6 bases had no gene match. This CDR3 is CASSSQSSGRAYNEQFF. The CDR3 DNA is TGTGCCAGCAGCTCCCAATCTAGCGGGAGGGCCTACAATGAGCAGTTCTTC.

The chain has TRBV5-1 and TRBJ2-5; D not certain. V was shortened by 3 bases and J by 7 bases, with 7 bases between the two germline ends. Germline loops: CDR1 SGHRS, CDR2 YFSETQ. The CDR3 sequence is 11 residues long. CDR3 region: CASSSSGTQYF. CDR3 coding DNA: TGCGCCAGCAGCTCCTCGGGGACCCAGTACTTC.

V gene TRBV9 combines with J gene TRBJ2-3, with D perhaps TRBD2 (5 bases). CDR3 length equals 15 residues. Trimming removed 4 bases from V and 0 bases from J, with 12 bases in between. From germline, CDR1 is SGDLS and CDR2 YYNGEE. CDR3 loop: CASSPSAESTDTQYF. Here the CDR3 DNA reads TGTGCCAGCAGCCCCTCAGCGGAAAGCACAGATACGCAGTATTTT.

V and J are TRBV29-1 and TRBJ2-5; no clear D. TRBJ2-7 explains the end of the DNA better; the J call may be wrong. The CDR3 covers 12 residues. The germline V gene has CDR1 SQVTM and CDR2 ANQGSEA. The CDR3 DNA reads as TGCAGCGTTGGTGACAAGGAGATCGAGCAGTACTTC. As protein: CSVGDKEIEQYF.

This chain's CDR3 is CASSPGLAGDSQYF. The DNA of the CDR3 is TGTGCCAGCAGCCCAGGACTAGCGGGAGACTCTCAGTACTTC. The chain employs TRBV7-2 and TRBJ2-5, with TRBD2 matching 13 bases. The trim removed 5 bases at V and 11 bases at J, leaving 8 bases unmatched. This CDR3 spans 14 amino acids. Looked up from germline, CDR1 is SGHTA and CDR2 is FQGNSA.

This chain links TRBV2 with TRBJ2-5; perhaps D is TRBD1 or TRBD2 (5 bases each). CDR1 and CDR2 (germline): SNHLY, FYNNEI. This CDR3 is 15 amino acids long. The V end was cut by 3 bases, the J end by 0 bases, with 11 bases between. The CDR3 protein is CASSDRGEYQETQYF. The DNA of the CDR3 is TGTGCCAGCAGTGATCGGGGCGAGTACCAAGAGACCCAGTACTTC.

The rearrangement uses TRBV4-3 and TRBJ1-5; 7 nucleotides match TRBD1. The CDR3 length is 16 residues. Looked up from germline, CDR1 is LGHNA and CDR2 is YSLEER. V gave up 4 bases and J gave up 4 bases; unmatched junction bases: 10. CDR3 nucleotide sequence: TGCGCCAGCAGCCCAGGGGCAGGGGGGATTAATCAGCCCCAGCATTTT. This codes for CASSPGAGGINQPQHF.

The rearrangement joins TRBV27 to TRBJ1-5; perhaps TRBD1 as D (5 bases). From germline, CDR1 is MNHEY and CDR2 SMNVEV (reference sequence). There are 16 residues in the CDR3. V lost 5 bases to trimming and J lost 0 bases, with 14 bases between them. This chain's CDR3 is CASSRDGDYSNQPQHF. The CDR3 DNA follows: TGTGCCAGCAGTCGGGACGGAGATTATAGCAATCAGCCCCAGCATTTT.

On this clone: This CDR3 is also generated by other DNA sequences in the sample. The gene calls are TRBV11-2 and TRBJ1-2, with D unclear. The CDR3 has 14 residues. Germline lookup yields CDR1 SGHAT and CDR2 FQNNGV. V was trimmed by 5 bases and J by 7 bases, leaving 17 bases between them. The CDR3 loop is CASSPGRGLGGYTF. DNA of the CDR3: TGTGCCAGCAGCCCGGGGAGAGGGCTGGGTGGCTACACCTTC.